This T cell receptor beta chain comes out of a study of blood T cell repertoires in COVID-19. V was pared by 3 bases and J by 6 bases, with 18 bases between. Germline loops: CDR1 KGHSH, CDR2 LQKENI. The CDR3 totals 15 residues. Sequenced by immunoSEQ multiplex PCR; TCRdb stores in-frame clones only, minus some. The profile shows 150,000 or so clones, 75% to 90% of them singletons. J is TRBJ2-7 and V is TRBV18, with a tentative D call TRBD1 (7 bases). Sequenced material: peripheral blood. The origin of this receptor is a man younger than 35 with COVID-19, enrolled during active disease. CDR3: CASSPSYNRGGEQYF. The CDR3, as DNA: TGTGCCAGCTCACCCTCGTATAACAGGGGAGGCGAGCAGTACTTC. Full variable domain (remainder filled in from reference TRBV18 and TRBJ2-7): NAGVMQNPRHLVRRRGQEARLRCSPMKGHSHVYWYRQLPEEGLKFMVYLQKENIIDESGMPKERFSAEFPKEGPSILRIQQVVRGDSAAYFCASSPSYNRGGEQYFGPGTRLTVT.